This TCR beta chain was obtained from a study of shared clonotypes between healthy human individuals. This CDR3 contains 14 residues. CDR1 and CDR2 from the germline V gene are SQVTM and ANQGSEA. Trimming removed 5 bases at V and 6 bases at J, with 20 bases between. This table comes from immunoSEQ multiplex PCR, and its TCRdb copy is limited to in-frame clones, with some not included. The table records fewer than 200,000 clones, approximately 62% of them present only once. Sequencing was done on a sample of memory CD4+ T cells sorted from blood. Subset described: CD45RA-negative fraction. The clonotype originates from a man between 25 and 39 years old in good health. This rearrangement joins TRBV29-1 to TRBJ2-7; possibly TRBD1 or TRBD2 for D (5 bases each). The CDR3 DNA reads TGCAGCGTTAGAGCCGGGACCGCACTAGGCGAGCAGTACTTC. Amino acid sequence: CSVRAGTALGEQYF.